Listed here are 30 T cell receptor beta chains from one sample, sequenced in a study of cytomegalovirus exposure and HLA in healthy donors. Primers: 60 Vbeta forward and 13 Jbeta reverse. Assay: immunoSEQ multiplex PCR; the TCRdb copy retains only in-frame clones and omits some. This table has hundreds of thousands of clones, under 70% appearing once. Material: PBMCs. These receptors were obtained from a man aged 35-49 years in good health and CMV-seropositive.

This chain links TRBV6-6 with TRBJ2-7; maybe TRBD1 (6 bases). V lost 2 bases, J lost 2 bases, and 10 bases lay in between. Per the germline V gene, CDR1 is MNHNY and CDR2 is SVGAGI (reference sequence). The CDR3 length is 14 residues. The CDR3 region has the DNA TGTGCCAGCAGTTACGGGACATCCACCTACGAGCAGTACTTC. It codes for CASSYGTSTYEQYF.

CDR3 residues: CASSLYRTALNTEAFF. CDR3 DNA sequence: TGTGCCAGCAGCTTATATCGTACAGCCCTGAACACTGAAGCTTTCTTT. The chain recombines TRBV7-2 with TRBJ1-1; D unresolved. CDR1 and CDR2 from the germline V gene are SGHTA and FQGNSA. The CDR3 totals 16 residues. V was pared by 2 bases and J by 0 bases, with 13 bases between.

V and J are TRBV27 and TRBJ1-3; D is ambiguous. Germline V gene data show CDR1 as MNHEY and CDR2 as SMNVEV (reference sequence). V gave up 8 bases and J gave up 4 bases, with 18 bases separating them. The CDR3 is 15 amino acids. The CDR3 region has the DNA TGTGCCAGCGGACCGTCAGGAGGATCCGGAAACACCATATATTTT. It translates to CASGPSGGSGNTIYF.

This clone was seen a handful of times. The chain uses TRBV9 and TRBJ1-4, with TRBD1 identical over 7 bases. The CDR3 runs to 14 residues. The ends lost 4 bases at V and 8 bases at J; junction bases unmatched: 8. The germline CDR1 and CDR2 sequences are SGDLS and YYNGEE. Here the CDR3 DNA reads TGTGCCAGCAGCAGGGGGCGGGCTGCGGAAAAACTGTTTTTT. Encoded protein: CASSRGRAAEKLFF.

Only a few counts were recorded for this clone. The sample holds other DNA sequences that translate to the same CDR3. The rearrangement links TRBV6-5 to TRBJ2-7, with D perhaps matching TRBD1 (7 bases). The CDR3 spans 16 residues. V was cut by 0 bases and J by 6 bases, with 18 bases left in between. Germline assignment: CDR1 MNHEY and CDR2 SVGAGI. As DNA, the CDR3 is TGTGCCAGCAGTTACTCTTCATCAGGGGGGTTTCTCGAGCAGTACTTC. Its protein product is CASSYSSSGGFLEQYF.

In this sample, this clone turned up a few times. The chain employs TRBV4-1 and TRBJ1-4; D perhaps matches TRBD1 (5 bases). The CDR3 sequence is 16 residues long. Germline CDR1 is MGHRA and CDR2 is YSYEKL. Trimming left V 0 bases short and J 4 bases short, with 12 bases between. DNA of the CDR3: TGCGCCAGCAGCCAAGAGGTGGGCAGGGTTAATGAAAAACTGTTTTTT. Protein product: CASSQEVGRVNEKLFF.

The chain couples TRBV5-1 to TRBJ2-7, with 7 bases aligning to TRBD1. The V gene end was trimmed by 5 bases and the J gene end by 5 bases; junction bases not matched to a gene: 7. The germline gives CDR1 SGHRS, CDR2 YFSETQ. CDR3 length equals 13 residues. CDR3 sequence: CASRTGFSNEQYF. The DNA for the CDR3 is TGCGCCAGCAGGACAGGGTTTAGCAACGAGCAGTACTTC.

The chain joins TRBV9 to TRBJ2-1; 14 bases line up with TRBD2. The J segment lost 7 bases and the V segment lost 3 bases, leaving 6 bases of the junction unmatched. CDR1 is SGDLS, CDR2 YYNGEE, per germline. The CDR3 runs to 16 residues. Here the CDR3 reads CASSAWTSGGWNEQFF. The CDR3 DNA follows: TGTGCCAGCAGCGCTTGGACTAGCGGGGGGTGGAATGAGCAGTTCTTC.

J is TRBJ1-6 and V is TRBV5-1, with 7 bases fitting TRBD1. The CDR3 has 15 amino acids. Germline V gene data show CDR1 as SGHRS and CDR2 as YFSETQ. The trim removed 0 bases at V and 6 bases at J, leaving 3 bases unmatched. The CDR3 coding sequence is TGCGCCAGCAGCTTGGAGACAGGGAGTAATTCACCCCTCCACTTT. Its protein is CASSLETGSNSPLHF.

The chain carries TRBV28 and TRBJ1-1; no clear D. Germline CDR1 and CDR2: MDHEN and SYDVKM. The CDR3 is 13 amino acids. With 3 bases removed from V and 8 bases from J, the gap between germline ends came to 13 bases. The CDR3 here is CASSFPSSLEAFF. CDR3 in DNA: TGTGCCAGCAGTTTCCCTAGTAGTCTCGAAGCTTTCTTT.

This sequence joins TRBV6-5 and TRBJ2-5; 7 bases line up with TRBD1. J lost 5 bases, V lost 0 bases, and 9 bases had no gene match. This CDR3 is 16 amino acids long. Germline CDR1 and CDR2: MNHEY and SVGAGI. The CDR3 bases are TGTGCCAGCAGTTACTCACAGGGGCCCGGACGGGAGACCCAGTACTTC. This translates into CASSYSQGPGRETQYF.

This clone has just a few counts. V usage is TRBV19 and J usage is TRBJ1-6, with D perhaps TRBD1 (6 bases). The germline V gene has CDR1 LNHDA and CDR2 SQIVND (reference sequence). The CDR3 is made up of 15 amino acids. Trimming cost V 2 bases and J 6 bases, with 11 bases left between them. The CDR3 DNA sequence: TGTGCCAGTAGTATACTCGGGACATTTAATTCACCCCTCCACTTT. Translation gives CASSILGTFNSPLHF.

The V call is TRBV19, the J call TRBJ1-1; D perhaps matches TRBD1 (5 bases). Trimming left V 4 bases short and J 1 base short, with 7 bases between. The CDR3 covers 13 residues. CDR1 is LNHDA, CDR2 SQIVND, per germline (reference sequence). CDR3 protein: CASSTDTNTEAFF. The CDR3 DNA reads TGTGCCAGTAGTACGGACACGAACACTGAAGCTTTCTTT.

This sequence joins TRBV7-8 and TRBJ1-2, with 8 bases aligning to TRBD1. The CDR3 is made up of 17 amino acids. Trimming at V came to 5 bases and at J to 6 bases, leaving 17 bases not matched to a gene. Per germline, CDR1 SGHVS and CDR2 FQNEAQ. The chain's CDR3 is CASSNYPAGGVINGYTF. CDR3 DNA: TGTGCCAGCAGCAACTACCCAGCAGGGGGCGTAATAAATGGCTACACCTTC.

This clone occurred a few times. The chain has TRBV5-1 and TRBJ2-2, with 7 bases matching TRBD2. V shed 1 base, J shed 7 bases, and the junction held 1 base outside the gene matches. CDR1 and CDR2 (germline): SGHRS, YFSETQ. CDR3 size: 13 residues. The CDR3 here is CASSLREVGELFF. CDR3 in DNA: TGCGCCAGCAGCTTGCGGGAGGTCGGGGAGCTGTTTTTT. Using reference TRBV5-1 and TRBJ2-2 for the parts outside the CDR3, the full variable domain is KAGVTQTPRYLIKTRGQQVTLSCSPISGHRSVSWYQQTPGQGLQFLFEYFSETQRNKGNFPGRFSGRQFSNSRSEMNVSTLELGDSALYLCASSLREVGELFFGEGSRLTVL.

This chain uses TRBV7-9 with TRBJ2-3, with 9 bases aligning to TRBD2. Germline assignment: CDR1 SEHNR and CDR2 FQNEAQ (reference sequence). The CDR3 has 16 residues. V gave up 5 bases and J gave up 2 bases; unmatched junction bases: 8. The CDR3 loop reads CASSLSGLAVTDTQYF. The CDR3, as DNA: TGTGCCAGCAGCCTCTCGGGACTAGCAGTCACAGATACGCAGTATTTT.

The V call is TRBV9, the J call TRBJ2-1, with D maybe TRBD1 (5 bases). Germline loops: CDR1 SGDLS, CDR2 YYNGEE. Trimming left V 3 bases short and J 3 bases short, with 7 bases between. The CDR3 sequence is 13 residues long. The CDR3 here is CASSDQGYNEQFF. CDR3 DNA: TGTGCCAGCAGCGATCAGGGCTACAATGAGCAGTTCTTC.

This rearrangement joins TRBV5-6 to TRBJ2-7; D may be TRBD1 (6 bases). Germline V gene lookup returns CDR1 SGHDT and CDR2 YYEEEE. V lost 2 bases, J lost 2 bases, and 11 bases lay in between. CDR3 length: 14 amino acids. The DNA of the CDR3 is TGTGCCAGCAGCTTTTACGGACAGACCTACGAGCAGTACTTC. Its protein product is CASSFYGQTYEQYF.

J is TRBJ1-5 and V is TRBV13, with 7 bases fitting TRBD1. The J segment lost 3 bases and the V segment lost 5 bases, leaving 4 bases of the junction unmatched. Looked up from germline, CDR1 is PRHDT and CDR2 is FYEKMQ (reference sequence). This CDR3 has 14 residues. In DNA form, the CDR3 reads TGTGCCAGCAGCCACAGGGGCGACAATCAGCCCCAGCATTTT. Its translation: CASSHRGDNQPQHF.

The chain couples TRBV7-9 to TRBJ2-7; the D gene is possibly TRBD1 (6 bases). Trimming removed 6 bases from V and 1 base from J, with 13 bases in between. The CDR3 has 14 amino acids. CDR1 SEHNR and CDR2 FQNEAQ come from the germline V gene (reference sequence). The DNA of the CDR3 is TGTGCCAGCAGTTCGGACAGACTTTCCTACGAGCAGTACTTC. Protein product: CASSSDRLSYEQYF.

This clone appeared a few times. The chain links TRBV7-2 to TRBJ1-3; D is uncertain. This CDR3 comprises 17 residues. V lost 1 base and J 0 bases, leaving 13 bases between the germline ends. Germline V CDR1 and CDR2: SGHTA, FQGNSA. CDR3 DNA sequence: TGTGCCAGCAGCTTAGACATTCGACTGAGCTCTGGAAACACCATATATTTT. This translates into CASSLDIRLSSGNTIYF.

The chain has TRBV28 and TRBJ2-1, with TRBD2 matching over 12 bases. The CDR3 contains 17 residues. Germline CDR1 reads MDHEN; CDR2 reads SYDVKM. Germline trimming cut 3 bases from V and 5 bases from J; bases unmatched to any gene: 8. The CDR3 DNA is TGTGCCAGCAGTTTCCAAATACTAGCGGGGGGAAACAATGAGCAGTTCTTC. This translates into CASSFQILAGGNNEQFF.

CDR3 bases: TGTGCCAGCAGTTGGGCCTCCCTTTCCCTTGATACGCAGTATTTT. Its translation is CASSWASLSLDTQYF. V and J are TRBV6-5 and TRBJ2-3; no clear D gene. V was clipped by 4 bases and J by 6 bases, with 17 bases between them. The CDR3 contains 15 residues. Germline V gene data show CDR1 as MNHEY and CDR2 as SVGAGI.

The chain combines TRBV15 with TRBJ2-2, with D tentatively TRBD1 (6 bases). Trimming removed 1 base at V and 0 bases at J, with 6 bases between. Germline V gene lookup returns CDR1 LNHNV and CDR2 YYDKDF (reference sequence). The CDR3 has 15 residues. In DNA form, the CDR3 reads TGTGCCACCAGCAGAGCAGGGGCGAACACCGGGGAGCTGTTTTTT. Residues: CATSRAGANTGELFF.

CDR3 sequence reads: CASSNGVTNEQFF. CDR3 in DNA: TGCGCCAGCAGCAACGGGGTTACAAATGAGCAGTTCTTC. The V and J genes are TRBV5-1 and TRBJ2-1; D perhaps matches TRBD2 (5 bases). The CDR3 has 13 residues. The germline V gene encodes CDR1 SGHRS and CDR2 YFSETQ. V was pared by 4 bases and J by 7 bases, with 12 bases between.

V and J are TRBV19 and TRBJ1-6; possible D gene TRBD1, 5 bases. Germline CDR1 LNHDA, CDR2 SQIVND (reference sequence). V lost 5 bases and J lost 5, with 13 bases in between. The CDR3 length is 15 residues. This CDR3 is CASSSTATNNSPLHF. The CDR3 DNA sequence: TGTGCCAGTAGTTCGACAGCTACAAATAATTCACCCCTCCACTTT.

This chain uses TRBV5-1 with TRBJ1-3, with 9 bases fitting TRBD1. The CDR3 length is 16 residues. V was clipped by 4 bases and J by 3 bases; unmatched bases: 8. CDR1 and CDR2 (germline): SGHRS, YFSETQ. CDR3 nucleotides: TGCGCCAGCAGCCAGGAGGGGACAGGGCTTGGAAACACCATATATTTT. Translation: CASSQEGTGLGNTIYF.

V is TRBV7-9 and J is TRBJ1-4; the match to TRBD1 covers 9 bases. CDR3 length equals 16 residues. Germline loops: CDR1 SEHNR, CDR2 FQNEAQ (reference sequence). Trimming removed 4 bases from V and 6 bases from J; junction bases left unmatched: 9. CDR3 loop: CASSSPQGAMDEKLFF. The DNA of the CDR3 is TGTGCCAGCAGCTCACCACAGGGGGCTATGGATGAAAAACTGTTTTTT.

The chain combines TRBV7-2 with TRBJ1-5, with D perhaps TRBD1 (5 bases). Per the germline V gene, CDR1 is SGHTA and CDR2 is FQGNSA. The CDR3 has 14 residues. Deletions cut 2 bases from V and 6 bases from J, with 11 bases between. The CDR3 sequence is CASSLLGVSQPQHF. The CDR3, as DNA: TGTGCCAGCAGCTTACTAGGGGTATCTCAGCCCCAGCATTTT.

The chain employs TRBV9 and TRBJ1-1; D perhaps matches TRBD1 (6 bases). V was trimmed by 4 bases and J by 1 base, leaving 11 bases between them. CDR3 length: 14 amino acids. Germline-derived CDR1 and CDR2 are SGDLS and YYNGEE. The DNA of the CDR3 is TGTGCCAGCAGCCTCGGGGGGGCGAACACTGAAGCTTTCTTT. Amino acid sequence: CASSLGGANTEAFF. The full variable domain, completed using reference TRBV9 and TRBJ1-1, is DSGVTQTPKHLITATGQRVTLRCSPRSGDLSVYWYQQSLDQGLQFLIQYYNGEERAKGNILERFSAQQFPDLHSELNLSSLELGDSALYFCASSLGGANTEAFFGQGTRLTVV.